This T cell receptor (beta chain) derives from a study of T cells in Graves' hyperthyroidism and ophthalmopathy. The CDR3 regions of TCR beta were amplified from RNA transcripts. During a first-round RT-PCR of the TCR CDR3, the HTBI primer set was used. TCRdb analysed the multiplex PCR reads with MiXCR anew, one entry per CDR3 protein. Of roughly 300,000 distinct CDR3 sequences listed, 20% to 30% were seen once; the top ten hold over 25%. There are many counts of this clonotype. The CDR3 is 17 amino acids. CDR1 is SGHRS, CDR2 YFSETQ, per germline. V shed 0 bases, J shed 5 bases, and the junction held 8 bases outside the gene matches. Pregnant or lactating patients were excluded, as were those with uncontrolled infection or other autoimmune disease.

The sequence came from a man aged 35-49 years with Graves' hyperthyroidism that later progressed to Graves' ophthalmopathy. J is TRBJ2-4 and V is TRBV5-1, with 10 bases identical to TRBD2. The sequenced sample consisted of blood. The CDR3 region is CASSLGLAGPEENIQYF. For the CDR3, the DNA is TGCGCCAGCAGCTTGGGACTAGCGGGCCCTGAGGAAAACATTCAGTACTTC.